These T cell receptor beta chains were read from a single sample in a study of blood T cell repertoires in COVID-19. The protocol was immunoSEQ multiplex PCR, while the TCRdb copy is restricted to in-frame clones and leaves out a portion. The sample has about 200,000 clones, 65% to 85% seen once. Specimen: peripheral blood. The receptors stem from a human donor in a cohort sampled during active COVID-19. Both conserved end residues are trimmed from each CDR3. Clone size is not always given. Where it is, it says once, few, many or a class for expanded clones.

ASTRDRSNSPLH	.	TRBV19
ASSFGTGSYEQY	.	TRBV7-2
ASSVSGAATDTQY	.	TRBV9
ASSSGTPADTQY	.	TRBV7-3
ASSLYDSNEQY	.	TRBV5-1
ASIRPGSGEQY	few	TRBV7-9
ASSTTGGSYEQY	.	TRBV6-5
ASGRERGVYNEQF	once	TRBV6-2/TRBV6-3
ASSYSSGRRSNQPQH	.	TRBV6-2/TRBV6-3
ATATSGIDNEQF	once	TRBV6-5
ASSQAPRAGGYT	.	TRBV4-3
SVGTRERGNTIY	once	TRBV29-1
ARSLDVRDTEAF	.	TRBV5-3
ASSLDWDFIYEQY	.	TRBV5-1
ASSQGRTSWEQY	.	TRBV11-2
ASSPAVQETQY	.	TRBV19